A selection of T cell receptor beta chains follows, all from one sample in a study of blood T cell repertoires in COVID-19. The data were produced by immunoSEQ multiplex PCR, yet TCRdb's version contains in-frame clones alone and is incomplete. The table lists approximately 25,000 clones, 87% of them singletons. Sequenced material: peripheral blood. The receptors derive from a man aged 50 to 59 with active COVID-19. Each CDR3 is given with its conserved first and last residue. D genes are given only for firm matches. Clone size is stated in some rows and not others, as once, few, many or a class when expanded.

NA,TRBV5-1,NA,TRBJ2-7,CASSLDGRRSSYEQYF,TGCGCCAGCAGCTTGGATGGACGGAGGAGCTCCTACGAGCAGTACTTC
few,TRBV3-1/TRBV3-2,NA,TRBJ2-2,CASSQGAGHTGELFF,TGTGCCAGCAGCCAAGGGGCGGGTCACACCGGGGAGCTGTTTTTT
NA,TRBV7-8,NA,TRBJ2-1,CASSLPDEQFF,TGTGCCAGCAGTCTTCCCGATGAGCAGTTCTTC
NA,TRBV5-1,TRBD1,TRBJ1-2,CASSPETGVYGYTF,TGCGCCAGCAGCCCAGAGACAGGGGTATATGGCTACACCTTC
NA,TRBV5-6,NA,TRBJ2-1,CASSPGSNNEQFF,TGTGCCAGCAGCCCAGGATCGAACAATGAGCAGTTCTTC
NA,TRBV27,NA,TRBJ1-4,CASSLLSVGVGEKLFF,TGTGCCAGCAGTTTACTGTCAGTGGGAGTGGGGGAAAAACTGTTTTTT
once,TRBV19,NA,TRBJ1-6,CASSIKTGPNSPLHF,TGTGCCAGTAGTATAAAAACAGGGCCGAATTCACCCCTCCACTTT
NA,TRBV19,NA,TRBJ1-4,CASSPSGTEGEKLFF,TGTGCCAGTAGCCCATCCGGGACGGAGGGTGAAAAACTGTTTTTT
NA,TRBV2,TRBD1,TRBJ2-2,CASKPGQGPNTGELFF,TGTGCCAGCAAACCTGGACAGGGCCCCAACACCGGGGAGCTGTTTTTT
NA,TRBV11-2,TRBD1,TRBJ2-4,CASSNPRTGWAIQYF,TGTGCCAGCAGCAACCCACGGACAGGGTGGGCCATTCAGTACTTC
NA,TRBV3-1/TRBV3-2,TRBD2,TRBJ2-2,CASSPQRGSYTGELFF,TGTGCCAGCAGCCCCCAGCGGGGAAGTTACACCGGGGAGCTGTTTTTT
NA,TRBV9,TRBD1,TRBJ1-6,CASSAGGQGSNSPLHF,TGTGCCAGCAGCGCCGGGGGACAGGGGAGTAATTCACCCCTCCACTTT
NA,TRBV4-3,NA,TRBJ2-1,CASSQDRAYEQFF,TGCGCCAGCAGCCAAGACAGGGCGTATGAGCAGTTCTTC
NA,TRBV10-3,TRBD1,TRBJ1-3,CAIGERTGSGNTIYF,TGTGCCATCGGGGAGAGGACAGGCTCTGGAAACACCATATATTTT
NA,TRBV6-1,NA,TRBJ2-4,CASSEQGRARAKNIQYF,TGTGCCAGCAGTGAACAAGGCAGGGCGCGAGCCAAAAACATTCAGTACTTC
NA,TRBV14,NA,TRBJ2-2,CASSQHSLLLNTGELFF,TGTGCCAGCAGCCAACACAGTCTCCTTTTGAACACCGGGGAGCTGTTTTTT
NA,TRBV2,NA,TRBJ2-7,CASSLSSYEQYF,TGTGCCAGCAGTCTGTCGTCCTACGAGCAGTACTTC
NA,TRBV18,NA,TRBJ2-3,CASSPRESRTDTQYF,TGTGCCAGCTCACCACGTGAAAGCCGCACAGATACGCAGTATTTT
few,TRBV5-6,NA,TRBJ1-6,CASSLYRVSDSPLHF,TGTGCCAGCAGCTTGTACAGGGTCTCTGACTCACCCCTCCACTTT
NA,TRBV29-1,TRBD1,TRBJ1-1,CSVRTGGTEAFF,TGCAGCGTACGAACAGGGGGCACTGAAGCTTTCTTT
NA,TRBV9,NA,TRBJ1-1,CASSVRQRETEAFF,TGTGCCAGCAGCGTGAGGCAAAGGGAGACTGAAGCTTTCTTT
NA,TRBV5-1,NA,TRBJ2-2,CASSLLTINTGELFF,TGCGCCAGCAGCTTGTTAACTATTAACACCGGGGAGCTGTTTTTT
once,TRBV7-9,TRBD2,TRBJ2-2,CASSPLTTSGSKVGELFF,TGTGCCAGCAGCCCCCTCACTACTAGCGGGAGTAAGGTCGGGGAGCTGTTTTTT
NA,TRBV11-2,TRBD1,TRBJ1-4,CASSPRTGPGKLFF,TGTGCCAGCAGCCCACGGACAGGGCCAGGAAAACTGTTTTTT
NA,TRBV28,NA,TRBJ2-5,CASSLSRTQYF,TGTGCCAGCAGTTTAAGCCGGACCCAGTACTTC
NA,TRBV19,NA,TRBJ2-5,CASSMGSGTQYF,TGTGCCAGTAGTATGGGAAGCGGAACCCAGTACTTC
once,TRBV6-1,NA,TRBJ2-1,CASSETNTGFEQFF,TGTGCCAGCAGTGAAACAAATACAGGGTTTGAGCAGTTCTTC
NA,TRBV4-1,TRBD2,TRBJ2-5,CASSQVLSGGQETQYF,TGCGCCAGCAGCCAAGTTTTAAGCGGGGGGCAAGAGACCCAGTACTTC
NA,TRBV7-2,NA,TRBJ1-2,CASSPRTVGSGGYTF,TGTGCCAGCAGCCCTCGGACAGTCGGGTCGGGGGGCTACACCTTC
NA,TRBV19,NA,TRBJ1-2,CASSGSPQGGGGYTF,TGTGCCAGTAGTGGGTCCCCACAGGGAGGGGGTGGCTACACCTTC
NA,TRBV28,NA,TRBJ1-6,CASRTRTSPLHF,TGTGCCAGCAGGACCCGGACATCACCCCTCCACTTT
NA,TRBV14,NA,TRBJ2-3,CASSQGWPDTQYF,TGTGCCAGCAGCCAGGGCTGGCCAGATACGCAGTATTTT
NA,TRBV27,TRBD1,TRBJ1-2,CASAGGQKFNYGYTF,TGTGCCAGCGCGGGGGGACAGAAGTTTAACTATGGCTACACCTTC
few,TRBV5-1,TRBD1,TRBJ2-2,CASSKLGTGSTGELFF,TGCGCCAGCAGCAAACTCGGGACAGGGTCCACCGGGGAGCTGTTTTTT
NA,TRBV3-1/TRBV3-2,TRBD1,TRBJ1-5,CASSQGGTVQPQHF,TGTGCCAGCAGCCAAGGCGGGACAGTCCAGCCCCAGCATTTT
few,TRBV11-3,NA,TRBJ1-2,CASSSEGRLSYGYTF,TGTGCCAGCAGCTCAGAGGGGCGATTAAGTTATGGCTACACCTTC
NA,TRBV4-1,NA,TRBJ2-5,CASSPEAFRGQETQYF,TGCGCCAGCAGCCCTGAGGCTTTTAGGGGCCAAGAGACCCAGTACTTC
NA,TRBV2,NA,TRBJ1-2,CASSVYTPNYGYTF,TGTGCCAGCAGTGTATACACCCCTAACTATGGCTACACCTTC